This record concerns one T cell receptor (beta chain) sequence. Its antigen is not identified. The PCR had 60 Vbeta and 13 Jbeta primers. Original processing methods: In a later analysis, the count reached some 75 million unique TCR beta chains, with around 10 million shared. Method: immunoSEQ multiplex PCR; TCRdb's copy keeps in-frame clones and lacks some. That table gives V, J and clone size, and the DNA gave D and trimming. Here the sample spans 95,000 to 150,000 clones, around 75% being singletons. Germline V gene sequence: CDR1 MNHNY, CDR2 SVGAGI (reference sequence). The J segment lost 10 bases and the V segment lost 4 bases, leaving 9 bases of the junction unmatched. This CDR3 is built from 16 residues. The sample comes from a study of cytomegalovirus exposure and HLA in healthy donors. Study outcomes and limitations: On later analysis, the bulk of CMV-associated TCR beta chains appeared to be HLA-restricted. Highly shared variants forming one cluster were likely a sequencing artifact. The authors enumerated under 200 TCR beta chains as linked to cytomegalovirus.

This clonotype was sampled from a man aged 25 to 40 in good health and CMV-seronegative. What was sequenced was PBMCs. V gene TRBV6-6 combines with J gene TRBJ2-1; 14 bases are shared with TRBD2. As DNA, the CDR3 is TGTGCCAGCAGTTCCCCGACTAGCGGGGGGGCCGGCGAGCAGTTCTTC. Translating gives CASSSPTSGGAGEQFF.